Sequencing of this T cell receptor beta chain was carried out in a study of cytomegalovirus exposure and HLA in healthy donors (TCRdb year 2017). Study-level background: An earlier analysis of roughly 570 of the donors reported 250 to 300 Gb of sequence data and 117 million unique TCR beta sequences obtained from around 190 million T cells. The study combined high-throughput TCR immunosequencing, statistical association of individual TCRs with disease status, and machine learning to predict cytomegalovirus infection status. An earlier analysis of around 640 of the donors used high-throughput TCR beta sequencing to judge whether each TCR beta V gene segment behaved as functional or pseudogenic. All discovery cohort repertoires had been generated using a single sequencing platform. A later analysis re-examined previously published TCR beta repertoires from 610 or so donors and added high-resolution HLA genotyping to investigate patterns of TCR occurrence. Across some 400 genotyped donors of the cohort, an average of approximately 200,000 unique TCR beta nucleotide sequences per donor were sequenced, and approximately 17% of those sequences were non-productive. Genome-wide SNP genotypes for about 65% of the roughly 670 donors were used in a later genetic analysis, which treated that subset as a discovery cohort. HLA typing covered class I and class II loci at four-digit resolution. A separate validation cohort of over 95 different subjects was used in addition to the 666-subject first cohort. The study aimed to test whether cataloging public T cell receptors could reveal signatures of past pathogen exposure. Of the 350 to 400 genotyped donors, approximately 80% fell in the genetic ancestry cluster associated with self-reported Caucasian donors. An early release covering around 630 HLA-typed donors comprised approximately 290 gigabases of sequencing data and tens of millions of unique TCR sequences. The study used immunosequencing to profile the T cell repertoires of approximately 630 subjects and linked those repertoires to cytomegalovirus serostatus. Roughly 5 DR-DQ haplotypes were handled as single units for association and clustering, since linkage in the cohort was strong. Alongside the repertoire data, information on donor age, sex, ethnicity and CMV serostatus was compiled. Typing coverage differed by locus: A, B, C, DRB1 and DQB1 were typed in roughly 620-640 donors, DQA1 in about 550, DPA1 in around 610, and DPB1 in around 440. In the later analysis, no new phenotypic data were used to find candidate immune exposures; instead, reliance was placed on TCR beta sequences and their occurrence across donors.

The receptor library was made with the immunoSEQ multiplex PCR assay. The multiplex PCR relied on a mix of 60 forward primers for TCR Vbeta segments and 13 reverse primers for TCR Jbeta segments. The CDR3 region of rearranged TCR beta genes was amplified from genomic DNA with a multiplex PCR assay. The Illumina HiSeq System was used to sequence the amplified TCR beta libraries as 87-base-pair reads. In the paper's pipeline: A later analysis counted tens of millions of unique TCR beta chains across the 666 repertoires, and roughly 10 million of these chains were shared by at least two donors. Raw reads were error-corrected and collapsed into unique sequences with a nearest-neighbor algorithm that merged closely related sequences to remove PCR and sequencing errors. CDR3 sequences were aligned to IMGT reference sequences to assign V, D and J gene segments. For a sequence to be retained, at least a six-nucleotide match to both a V gene segment and a J gene segment was required. A rearrangement counted as productive if the CDR3 had no stop codons and remained in frame with V and J, and every other rearrangement counted as non-productive. Following IMGT convention, CDR3 was defined as the stretch from the second conserved V-encoded cysteine up to the conserved J-encoded phenylalanine. The earlier analysis of 550 to 650 of the donors excluded any sequence lacking an unambiguous match to a single V gene segment. An earlier analysis of approximately 590 of the donors called V segments functional above 56.7% productive rearrangements and segregating when the between-donor standard deviation exceeded 5%. A statistical classification framework was developed to diagnose cytomegalovirus status using the catalog of TCR beta chain sequences. A later analysis assigned V and J genes by comparing TCR nucleotide sequences with IMGT/GENE-DB human TR gene sequences. In a later analysis, CDR3 sequences and most-parsimonious VDJ recombination scenarios were assigned using the TCRdist pipeline. A later analysis defined each TCR beta chain by its CDR3 amino acid sequence plus V-gene family, and excluded reads lacking a unique V-gene family. In a later analysis, 500 to 650 highly shared, low-generation-probability nucleotide sequences were removed to address suspected cross-contamination and a sequencing artifact. A later analysis calculated a clonal expansion index for each public chain from normalized within-repertoire ranks of inferred template counts. In a later analysis, generation probabilities were computed using a VDJ recombination model fitted to out-of-frame rearrangements, and the results were checked against IGoR. In a later analysis, hypergeometric tests were used to score TCR-TCR, TCR-HLA and TCR-CMV co-occurrence, with a repertoire-size bias correction applied to TCR pairs. To estimate false discovery rates, a later analysis permuted the HLA or CMV assignments 20 times. A later analysis grouped co-occurring TCRs with DBSCAN, adding TCRdist sequence similarity when clustering within HLA-allele-positive subsets. Repertoires with fewer than 30,000 or more than 120,000 public chains were left out of co-occurrence clustering, as were five repertoires with anomalous nucleotide sharing. TCRdb's version of the immuneACCESS table is confined to in-frame rearrangements and falls short of the full clone set. An unresolved V gene accounts for under half of the shortfall where checked; the remainder is of unknown origin. That table supplies the V and J calls and clone size; D and trimming were determined from the DNA. The sample contains under 200,000 clones, around 75% of them found a single time. The ten biggest clones cover 1.8% of the sample.

The junction shows trimming of 4 bases on V and 5 bases on J, and the gene matches do not reach 8 bases of it. CDR1 SGDLS and CDR2 YYNGEE were looked up in the germline V gene. The CDR3, cysteine through phenylalanine, is 15 amino acids long. Only CDR3 DNA is held: 45 bases, read in frame from base 1. Points the paper makes about the study in general: In a later analysis, more than 15,000 TCR beta sequences were associated with specific HLA alleles at a false discovery rate of 0.05. The authors suggested that the approach could potentially be extended to other disease states and immunological phenotypes. A later genetic analysis associated a missense DCLRE1C variant with V-gene and J-gene trimming of TCR beta chains, and an independent cohort replicated the association. A cluster of highly shared sequence variants was judged likely to represent a technical artifact of the sequencing pipeline. Some IMGT-functional V segments, including TRBV6-2 and TRBV6-3, could not be told apart with the 87-base-pair reads, so those segments were excluded. In vitro tests confirmed that a few of the cytomegalovirus-associated TCR beta chains recognize cytomegalovirus antigens. Approximately 16 rarely observed V segments, including chromosome 9 orphons, were excluded from the earlier analysis of several hundred of the donors because counts were too low. Broadly in line with IMGT annotations, most TCR beta V segments showed up in productive rearrangements about 87% or about 30% of the time in an earlier analysis of around 600 of the donors. Because some donors lacked HLA typing at each locus, the association tests relied only on the typed subset. A later genetic analysis reported fewer N-insertions in productive TCRs among donors in an Asian-associated ancestry cluster than the approximately 700-donor mean. Sequencing depth was assumed to be roughly uniform across donors in the presence/absence analyses, though that assumption may not hold. Most TCR sequences were seen in very few donors, while some public TCRs were found in many individuals. Correlated functional status among segregating V segments might reflect linkage disequilibrium, but an unknown experimental factor could not be ruled out. In a later analysis, the rate of TCR association differed among HLA loci, with DRB1 alleles having the most associated TCRs and HLA-C alleles having the fewest. A total of roughly 160 TCR beta chains were listed by the study as associated with cytomegalovirus. A later analysis found that most CMV-associated TCR beta chains appeared HLA-restricted, with HLA associations seemingly driven largely by CMV exposure. Immune exposure information for the cohort was limited to CMV serostatus. In a later analysis, HLA-associated TCR beta chains were found to be more clonally expanded and to have lower generation probabilities than equally common non-associated chains. When HLA alleles, especially DR and DQ, strongly co-occurred, attributing TCR associations to individual alleles was difficult. In a later analysis, several top co-occurrence clusters were reported to appear linked to parvovirus B19, influenza, CMV and Epstein-Barr virus. The classifier was reported to diagnose cytomegalovirus status with high specificity and sensitivity in both the original and validation cohorts. The cohort was sequenced for TCR beta chains only, and without alpha or paired-chain data the features that could be detected were limited. A further reported finding was that TCR beta sequences accurately predicted the HLA-A and HLA-B alleles for most subjects in the first cohort.

Comments on this clone: It lacks a known antigen. Base qualities are not provided; no much larger clone lies one nucleotide away.

In total, approximately 700 healthy bone marrow donors made up the cohort. All cohort members were sampled while nominally healthy, although unrecorded immune exposures were likely present. The donor was CMV seronegative and was included in the group of under 450 seronegative cohort members. Each donor provided a peripheral blood sample, and peripheral blood mononuclear cells were used for TCR beta sequencing. The Qiagen DNeasy Blood Extraction Kit was used to extract genomic DNA from the blood cell samples. The specimen was PBMCs. The rearrangement joined TRBV9 to TRBJ2-5, and 10 bases in between align with TRBD1. This clonotype originated in a woman between 25 and 40 years old in good health and CMV-seronegative. Read as DNA, the sequence is TGTGCCAGCAGCCCCGGGACAGGGGTAGGGGAGACCCAGTACTTC. This codes for CASSPGTGVGETQYF.